One and the same sample provided the 25 T cell receptor beta chains below, sequenced in a study of Graves' ophthalmopathy and Graves' hyperthyroidism. Investigators amplified TCR beta CDR3 regions from RNA transcripts. The authors performed first-round RT-PCR with HTBI primers and then a second-round multiplex PCR. TCRdb used MiXCR to reprocess the multiplex PCR reads, holding one entry per CDR3 protein. This sample has 650,000 to 900,000 distinct CDR3 sequences, with about 44% found just once. The sequenced sample consisted of peripheral blood. The receptor set was obtained from an adult man with Graves' ophthalmopathy.

A remark on this clonotype: This CDR3 fails to terminate in the conserved phenylalanine or tryptophan, so it likely reflects a read error. This chain links TRBV29-1 with TRBJ1-1, with a possible D match to TRBD1 (6 bases). V gave up 7 bases and J gave up 8 bases, with 11 bases separating them. This CDR3 comprises 10 residues. In germline, CDR1 is SQVTM, CDR2 ANQGSEA. The CDR3 DNA reads TGCAGCGCCGACGGGACAGAAGCTTTCCTT. Protein sequence: CSADGTEAFL.

This clonotype was seen a few times. V gene TRBV7-6 combines with J gene TRBJ2-7, with TRBD1 as a possible D gene (5 bases). The CDR3 consists of 15 residues. Germline V lookup: CDR1 SGHVS, CDR2 FNYEAQ. The V and J ends lost 3 bases and 7 bases respectively, with 19 bases between them. DNA of the CDR3: TGTGCCAGCAGCTTGGACGGTTTCAGGGTGTGGGAGCAGTACTTC. It yields the protein CASSLDGFRVWEQYF.

On this clonotype itself: A junction boundary mismatches the germline segment, possibly from a read error. This chain joins TRBV10-3 and TRBJ1-5; D unresolved. Germline V gives CDR1 ENHRY, CDR2 SYGVKD. The CDR3 runs to 14 residues. The CDR3 DNA reads as TGTGCCAGCAGTGAAAGGGCGGTATCTGAGACCCAGCATTTT. Encoded protein: CASSERAVSETQHF.

The J gene is TRBJ1-5, the V gene TRBV20-1; 11 nucleotides line up with TRBD1. The germline V gene encodes CDR1 DFQATT and CDR2 SNEGSKA (reference sequence). This CDR3 is built from 14 residues. V lost 3 bases, J lost 5 bases, and 3 bases stayed unmatched. The CDR3 DNA sequence: TGCAGTGCTAGTGCGGGACAGGGGGATCAGCCCCAGCATTTT. This gives the protein CSASAGQGDQPQHF.

This clonotype was found a few times. This chain connects TRBV19 to TRBJ1-1, with D tentatively TRBD1 (5 bases). The CDR3 covers 15 residues. V shed 1 base and J shed 1 base, with 10 bases lying between them. Germline V CDR1 and CDR2: LNHDA, SQIVND (reference sequence). Here the CDR3 reads CASSIVPQGNTEAFF. The CDR3 DNA is TGTGCCAGTAGTATAGTACCCCAGGGGAACACTGAAGCTTTCTTT.

This clonotype was recorded at least ten times. V usage is TRBV25-1 and J usage is TRBJ2-7, with D tentatively TRBD1 or TRBD2 (5 bases each). CDR3 length: 14 residues. From germline, CDR1 is MGHDK and CDR2 SYGVNS. V was trimmed by 2 bases and J by 3 bases, leaving 11 bases between them. The CDR3 spells CASSEHGDGYEQYF. CDR3 sequence (DNA): TGTGCCAGCAGTGAACATGGGGACGGCTACGAGCAGTACTTC.

This clonotype appeared many times. The chain combines TRBV24-1 with TRBJ1-4, with D possibly being TRBD1 (6 bases). The germline gives CDR1 KGHDR, CDR2 SFDVKD. There are 15 residues in the CDR3. The V end lost 5 bases, the J end lost 8 bases, and 17 bases lay between the germline ends. The CDR3 DNA reads as TGTGCCACCAGTGCTCTAAAACAGGGTGTGGAAAAACTGTTTTTT. Translation: CATSALKQGVEKLFF.

This clonotype appeared a few times. The chain joins TRBV6-1 to TRBJ2-6; D unresolved. Trimming took 11 bases from V and 4 from J, leaving 9 bases between them. Germline V gene data show CDR1 as MNHNS and CDR2 as SASEGT. CDR3 size: 12 residues. The CDR3 bases are TGTGCCGCTGATTCGGGGGCCAACGTCCTGACTTTC. The encoded protein is CAADSGANVLTF.

This clonotype was seen repeatedly, ten times or more. One end of the junction varies from germline; a read error may be responsible. The V gene is TRBV24-1, the J gene TRBJ1-5; 7 positions match TRBD1. This CDR3 is 14 amino acids long. CDR1 and CDR2 (germline): KGHDR, SFDVKD. The CDR3 DNA follows: TGTGCCAGCAGTCCCAGACAGGGTAATCAGCCCCAGCATTTT. This codes for CASSPRQGNQPQHF.

The chain recombines TRBV18 with TRBJ1-1; D uncertain. Germline values: CDR1 KGHSH, CDR2 LQKENI. The CDR3 sequence is 13 residues long. The V gene lost 2 bases and the J gene lost 1 base, with 5 bases spanning the gap. CDR3 protein: CASSPAGNTEAFF. Here the CDR3 DNA reads TGTGCCAGCTCACCAGCAGGGAACACTGAAGCTTTCTTT.

As to this clonotype: One junction end disagrees with the germline gene, perhaps due to a read error. The chain employs TRBV15 and TRBJ2-7, with D possibly called TRBD1 or TRBD2 (5 bases each). This CDR3 comprises 14 residues. The germline gives CDR1 LNHNV, CDR2 YYDKDF (reference sequence). The CDR3 region is CAISSLWGSYEQYF. CDR3 sequence (DNA): TGTGCCATCAGCAGCTTATGGGGGTCCTACGAGCAGTACTTC.

This clonotype was observed a handful of times. The rearrangement links TRBV29-1 to TRBJ1-4, with D tentatively TRBD1 (6 bases). From germline, CDR1 is SQVTM and CDR2 ANQGSEA. The CDR3 is 15 residues long. V was clipped by 5 bases and J by 2 bases, with 15 bases between them. CDR3 coding DNA: TGCAGCGTTAGAAAGGGGGGCACGACTAATGAAAAACTGTTTTTT. This encodes CSVRKGGTTNEKLFF.

A few counts support this clonotype. V and J are TRBV4-3 and TRBJ2-5; D gene ambiguous. Trimming pared 4 bases from V and 2 bases from J, leaving 11 bases between. The CDR3 has 14 amino acids. Germline CDR1 and CDR2: LGHNA and YSLEER. CDR3 amino acids: CASSRRADQETQYF. DNA for the CDR3: TGCGCCAGCAGCCGCCGCGCAGATCAAGAGACCCAGTACTTC.

The rearrangement joins TRBV28 to TRBJ2-7; TRBD1 matches at 7 bases. The germline CDR1 and CDR2 sequences are MDHEN and SYDVKM. This CDR3 region has 14 residues. V was pared by 6 bases and J by 3 bases, with 8 bases of the junction left unmatched. The CDR3 bases are TGTGCCAGCAGCCGCCGGGACAGACACTACGAGCAGTACTTC. This sequence encodes CASSRRDRHYEQYF. The full variable domain, rest sourced from reference TRBV28 and TRBJ2-7, is DVKVTQSSRYLVKRTGEKVFLECVQDMDHENMFWYRQDPGLGLRLIYFSYDVKMKEKGDIPEGYSVSREKKERFSLILESASTNQTSMYLCASSRRDRHYEQYFGPGTRLTVT.

V usage is TRBV9 and J usage is TRBJ1-6, with 8 bases lining up with TRBD1. V lost 4 bases, J lost 19 bases, and 16 bases stayed unmatched. CDR3 length: 14 amino acids. The germline V gene encodes CDR1 SGDLS and CDR2 YYNGEE. The CDR3 coding sequence is TGTGCCAGCAGCTCCTGGACAGGGAAATTCAAGGTTCACTTT. Translated: CASSSWTGKFKVHF. Supplemented by reference TRBV9 and TRBJ1-6, the full variable domain reads DSGVTQTPKHLITATGQRVTLRCSPRSGDLSVYWYQQSLDQGLQFLIQYYNGEERAKGNILERFSAQQFPDLHSELNLSSLELGDSALYFCASSSWTGKFKVHFGNGTRLTVT.

Turning to this clonotype: A much larger clonotype is one base distant, so this may be a read error. The V gene is TRBV14, the J gene TRBJ2-5; D may match TRBD1 or TRBD2 (6 bases each). The CDR3 runs 14 residues. Germline assignment: CDR1 SGHDN and CDR2 FVKESK. The CDR3 DNA sequence: TGTGCCAGCAGCCAAGTGAACAGGGAGGAGACCCAGTGCTTC. The encoded protein is CASSQVNREETQCF.

The chain is built from TRBV9 and TRBJ1-1, with D perhaps matching TRBD1 (6 bases). Trimming removed 3 bases at V and 7 bases at J, with 10 bases between. Looked up from germline, CDR1 is SGDLS and CDR2 is YYNGEE. This CDR3 spans 12 amino acids. The CDR3 coding sequence is TGTGCCAGCAGCGCAGGGGAGGTTGAAGCTTTCTTT. Encoded protein: CASSAGEVEAFF.

Concerning this clonotype: The DNA is left out, because the CDR3 cannot be placed on it with certainty; the CDR3 is given as TCRdb lists it. The rearrangement joins TRBV11-2 to TRBJ2-7; the table calls TRBD2, which could not be checked here. The length of the CDR3 is 19 amino acids, counting both ends. Germline-derived CDR1 and CDR2 are SGHAT and FQNNGV. CDR3 protein: CASSFYICSAEDPGHEQYF.

V gene TRBV6-6 combines with J gene TRBJ1-2; D perhaps matches TRBD1 (5 bases). Germline assignment: CDR1 MNHNY and CDR2 SVGAGI (reference sequence). V dropped 8 bases and J dropped 3 bases, with 16 bases sitting between them. The CDR3 runs 14 residues. Written as DNA, the CDR3 is TGTGCCAGCTCACCACGAGGACATGACTATGGCTACACCTTC. Translated: CASSPRGHDYGYTF.

CDR3 sequence (DNA): TGTGCCATCAGGGAGGGTCCGAGAAGAGACGGGCAGTACTTC. Translating it yields CAIREGPRRDGQYF. The V and J genes are TRBV10-3 and TRBJ2-7, with TRBD2 as a possible D gene (6 bases). The germline CDR1 and CDR2 sequences are ENHRY and SYGVKD. The CDR3 is made up of 14 amino acids. The V end lost 6 bases, the J end lost 9 bases, and 21 bases lay between the germline ends.

There are many counts of this clonotype. The gene calls are TRBV10-3 and TRBJ1-1; D is undetermined. Looked up from germline, CDR1 is ENHRY and CDR2 is SYGVKD. The CDR3 length is 14 residues. The CDR3 spells CATGSGPTNTEAFF. In DNA form, the CDR3 reads TGTGCTACCGGGTCGGGCCCGACGAACACTGAAGCTTTCTTT.

The V call is TRBV10-3, the J call TRBJ1-2; 11 bases agree with TRBD1. Losses at the gene ends were 5 bases for V and 8 bases for J; bases not matched to a gene: 10. The CDR3 contains 15 residues. Germline values: CDR1 ENHRY, CDR2 SYGVKD. The CDR3 nucleotides are TGTGCCATCAGTCGACCTGGACAGGGGGCACGGGGCTACACCTTC. This translates into CAISRPGQGARGYTF.

This clonotype was found many times. V usage is TRBV7-8 and J usage is TRBJ1-2, with D perhaps matching TRBD1 (6 bases). Per the germline V gene, CDR1 is SGHVS and CDR2 is FQNEAQ. Trimming left V 1 base short and J 4 bases short, with 13 bases between. This CDR3 comprises 15 residues. CDR3 sequence (DNA): TGTGCCAGCAGCTTAGGGCGGGGGCGCAGCTATGGCTACACCTTC. It yields the protein CASSLGRGRSYGYTF.

This clonotype was recorded at least ten times. The chain has TRBV7-6 and TRBJ1-6; D is possibly TRBD1 (5 bases). The V end lost 3 bases, the J end lost 7 bases, and 10 bases lay between the germline ends. The CDR3 is 14 amino acids. The V gene's germline CDR1 is SGHVS and CDR2 FNYEAQ. CDR3 sequence (DNA): TGTGCCAGCAGCTTGACAGCGTTAAATTCACCCCTCCACTTT. This encodes CASSLTALNSPLHF. Using reference TRBV7-6 and TRBJ1-6 for the parts outside the CDR3, the full variable domain is GAGVSQSPRYKVTKRGQDVALRCDPISGHVSLYWYRQALGQGPEFLTYFNYEAQQDKSGLPNDRFSAERPEGSISTLTIQRTEQRDSAMYRCASSLTALNSPLHFGNGTRLTVT.

This clonotype was counted at least ten times. The chain is built from TRBV5-1 and TRBJ1-2; no firm D call. The CDR3 extends over 13 amino acids. Germline CDR1 is SGHRS and CDR2 is YFSETQ. Trimming stripped 4 bases from V and 7 bases from J, with 14 bases between. Here the CDR3 reads CASSLDTISGYTF. CDR3 nucleotides: TGCGCCAGCAGCCTCGACACTATCAGTGGCTACACCTTC. Combining the CDR3 with reference TRBV5-1 and TRBJ1-2 gives the whole variable domain KAGVTQTPRYLIKTRGQQVTLSCSPISGHRSVSWYQQTPGQGLQFLFEYFSETQRNKGNFPGRFSGRQFSNSRSEMNVSTLELGDSALYLCASSLDTISGYTFGSGTRLTVV.